This TCR beta chain was identified in a study of blood T cell repertoires in COVID-19. Background on the study: In each case, the material was cDNA or gDNA derived from T cells, B-cell-depleted T cells, or PBMCs.

This table comes from immunoSEQ multiplex PCR, and its TCRdb copy is limited to in-frame clones, with some not included. The sample shows around 150,000 clones, roughly four fifths of them seen only once. CDR3 length: 14 amino acids. CDR1 is SGHTA and CDR2 is FQGNSA in the germline V gene. Unmatched junction bases numbered 13, after V lost 5 bases and J lost 9 bases. The V and J genes are TRBV7-2 and TRBJ2-7, with 7 bases aligning to TRBD2. The source is a human donor in a cohort sampled during active COVID-19. Material: peripheral blood. The CDR3 region is CASSLSGRESWQYF. CDR3 DNA sequence: TGTGCCAGCAGCCTCTCCGGGCGGGAGTCGTGGCAGTACTTC.